The clone carrying this T cell receptor (beta chain) was seen a few times. Its antigen remains unidentified. This specimen comes from a study of CD4 T cells in relation to SARS-CoV-2 and coronaviruses. Overall study results and limits: Pre-pandemic and post-infection samples never came from the same donor.

TCRdb's copy holds only in-frame clones and misses some; the assay was immunoSEQ multiplex PCR. The profile shows 10,000 or so clones, 75% to 90% of them singletons. The CDR3 is 14 amino acids. V lost 1 base to trimming and J lost 4 bases, with 10 bases between them. CDR1 and CDR2 from the germline V gene are SGHVS and FQNEAQ. Sequencing was carried out using naive CD4+ T cells from PBMCs. The subset here: naive CD4+ T cells isolated by negative enrichment. The receptor comes from an adult with COVID-19. The rearrangement joins TRBV7-8 to TRBJ1-2, with no clear D. The CDR3: CASSLEQASYGYTF. Written as DNA, the CDR3 is TGTGCCAGCAGCTTAGAGCAGGCGAGCTATGGCTACACCTTC. The whole variable domain, filled in from reference TRBV7-8 and TRBJ1-2, reads GAGVSQSPRYKVAKRGQDVALRCDPISGHVSLFWYQQALGQGPEFLTYFQNEAQLDKSGLPSDRFFAERPEGSVSTLKIQRTQQEDSAVYLCASSLEQASYGYTFGSGTRLTVV.